This TCR beta chain was identified during a study of CD8+CD57+ T cells in acquired aplastic anemia. Study-wide context: Sorted CD4+ and CD8+ cells gave an average of roughly 3.5 ug of DNA.

Germline-derived CDR1 and CDR2 are SGHVS and FQNEAQ. The CDR3 has 14 residues. Study results and caveats: The study identified about 30 CD8+ CDR3 sequences shared by patients and controls.

In the case of this clonotype: Antigen unknown. One end of the junction varies from germline; a read error may be responsible.

TCR beta VDJ combinations and CDR3 sequences were profiled from genomic DNA. MiXCR, run by TCRdb on the reads, gives a single entry per CDR3 protein. The profile shows 150,000 to 200,000 distinct CDR3 sequences, approximately 48% of them singletons. The patients chosen for sequencing had shown expansion of CD8+CD57+ cells (detected by flow cytometry). Patients, without exception, had severe acquired aplastic anemia. Patients had undergone no therapy by the time their blood was sampled. The source is a human donor with aplastic anemia. Sequenced input: sorted CD4+, CD8+, or CD8+CD57+ T cells (not recorded which) from PBMCs. V usage is TRBV7-8 and J usage is TRBJ2-7; 8 bases match TRBD1. The CDR3 sequence: CASSSGQGSEEQCF. The CDR3 nucleotides are TGTGCCAGCAGCTCCGGACAGGGCTCGGAAGAGCAGTGCTTC.